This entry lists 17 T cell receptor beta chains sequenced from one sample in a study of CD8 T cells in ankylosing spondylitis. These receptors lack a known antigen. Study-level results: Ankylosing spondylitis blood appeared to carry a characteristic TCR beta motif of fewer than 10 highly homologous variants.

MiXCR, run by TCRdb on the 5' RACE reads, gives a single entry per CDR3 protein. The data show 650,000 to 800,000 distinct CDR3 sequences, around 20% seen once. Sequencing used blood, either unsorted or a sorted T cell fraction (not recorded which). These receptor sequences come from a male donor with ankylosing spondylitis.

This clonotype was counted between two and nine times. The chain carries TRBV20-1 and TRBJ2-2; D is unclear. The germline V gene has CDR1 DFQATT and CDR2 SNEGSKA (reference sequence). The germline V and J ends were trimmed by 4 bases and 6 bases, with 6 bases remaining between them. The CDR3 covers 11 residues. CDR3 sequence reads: CSAISSGELFF. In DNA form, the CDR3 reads TGCAGTGCTATAAGTTCCGGGGAGCTGTTTTTT.

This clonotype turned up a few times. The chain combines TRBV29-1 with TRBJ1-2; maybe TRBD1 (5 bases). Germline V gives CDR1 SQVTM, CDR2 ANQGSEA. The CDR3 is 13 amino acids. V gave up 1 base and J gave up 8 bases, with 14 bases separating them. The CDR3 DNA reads TGCAGCGTTGAAGTCAGAAGGGGTGGCGGCTACACCTTC. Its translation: CSVEVRRGGGYTF.

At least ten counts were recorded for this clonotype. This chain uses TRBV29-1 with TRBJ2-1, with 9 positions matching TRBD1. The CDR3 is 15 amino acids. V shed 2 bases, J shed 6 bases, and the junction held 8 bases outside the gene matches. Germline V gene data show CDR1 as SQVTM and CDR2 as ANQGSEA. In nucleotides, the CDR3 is TGCAGCGTTGAAAAGATGACAGGGGGGGTCAATGAGCAGTTCTTC. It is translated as CSVEKMTGGVNEQFF.

The CDR3 region is CASSYSETREVTEAFF. The CDR3 region has the DNA TGTGCCAGCAGTTACTCTGAAACCCGGGAGGTCACTGAAGCTTTCTTT. The chain links TRBV6-5 to TRBJ1-1; unclear D gene. Trimming pared 0 bases from V and 4 bases from J, leaving 15 bases between. This CDR3 has 16 residues. Germline values: CDR1 MNHEY, CDR2 SVGAGI.

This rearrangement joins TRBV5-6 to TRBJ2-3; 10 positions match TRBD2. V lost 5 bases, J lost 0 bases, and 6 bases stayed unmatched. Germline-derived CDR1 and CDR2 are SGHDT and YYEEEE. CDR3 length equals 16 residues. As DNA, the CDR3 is TGTGCCAGCAGGGAGAGCGGGGGGGCGAGCACAGATACGCAGTATTTT. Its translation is CASRESGGASTDTQYF.

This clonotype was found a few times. CDR3 region: CASSKGGQFRTNEQYF. CDR3 nucleotide sequence: TGTGCCAGCAGCAAAGGAGGGCAGTTCCGCACCAACGAGCAGTACTTC. This rearrangement joins TRBV21-1 to TRBJ2-7; the table's D gene call, TRBD2, was not cross checked with the DNA. TRBV21-1 is classified as a pseudogene. This CDR3 comprises 16 residues.

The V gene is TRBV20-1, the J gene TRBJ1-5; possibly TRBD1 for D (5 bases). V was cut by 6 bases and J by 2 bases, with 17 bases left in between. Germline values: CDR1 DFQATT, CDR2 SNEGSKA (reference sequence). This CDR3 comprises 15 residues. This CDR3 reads CSAQVLDGRNQPQHF. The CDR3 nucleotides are TGCAGTGCACAGGTACTGGACGGCCGCAATCAGCCCCAGCATTTT.

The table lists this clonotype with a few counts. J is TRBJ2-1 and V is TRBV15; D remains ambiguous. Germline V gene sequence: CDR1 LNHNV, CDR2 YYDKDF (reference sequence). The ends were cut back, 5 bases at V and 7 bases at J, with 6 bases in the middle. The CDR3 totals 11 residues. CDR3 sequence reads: CATSLSNEQFF. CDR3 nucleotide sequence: TGTGCCACCAGCCTGAGTAATGAGCAGTTCTTC.

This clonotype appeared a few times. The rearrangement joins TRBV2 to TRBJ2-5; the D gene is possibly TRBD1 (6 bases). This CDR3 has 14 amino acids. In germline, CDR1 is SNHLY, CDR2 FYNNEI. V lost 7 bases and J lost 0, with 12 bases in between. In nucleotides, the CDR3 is TGTGCCAGCACCAGACAGGTTTACCAAGAGACCCAGTACTTC. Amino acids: CASTRQVYQETQYF.

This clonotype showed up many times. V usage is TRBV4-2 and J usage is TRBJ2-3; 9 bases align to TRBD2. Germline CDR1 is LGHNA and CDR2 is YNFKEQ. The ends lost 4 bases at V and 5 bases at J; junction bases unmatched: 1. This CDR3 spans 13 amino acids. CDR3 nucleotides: TGTGCCAGCAGCCGACTAGCGGAAGATACGCAGTATTTT. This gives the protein CASSRLAEDTQYF.

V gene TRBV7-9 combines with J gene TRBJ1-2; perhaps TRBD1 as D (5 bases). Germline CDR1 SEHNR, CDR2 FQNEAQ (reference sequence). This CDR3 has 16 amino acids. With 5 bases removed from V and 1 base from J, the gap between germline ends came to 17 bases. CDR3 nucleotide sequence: TGTGCCAGCAGCCAGGGCCCCGGAAAGTATAACTATGGCTACACCTTC. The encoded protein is CASSQGPGKYNYGYTF.

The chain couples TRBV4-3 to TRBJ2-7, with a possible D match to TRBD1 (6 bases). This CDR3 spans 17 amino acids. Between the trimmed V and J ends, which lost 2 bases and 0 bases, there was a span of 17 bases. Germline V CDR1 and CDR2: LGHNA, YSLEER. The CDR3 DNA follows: TGCGCCAGCAGCCAAAGGGACACGCTAGCCTGCTCCTACGAGCAGTACTTC. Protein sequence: CASSQRDTLACSYEQYF.

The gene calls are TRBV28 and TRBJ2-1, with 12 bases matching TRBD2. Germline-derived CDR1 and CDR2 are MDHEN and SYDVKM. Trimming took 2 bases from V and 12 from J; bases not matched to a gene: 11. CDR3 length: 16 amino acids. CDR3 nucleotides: TGTGCCAGCAGTTTAGTGAGACTAGCGGGAGCGGGGGCGCAGTTCTTC. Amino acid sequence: CASSLVRLAGAGAQFF.

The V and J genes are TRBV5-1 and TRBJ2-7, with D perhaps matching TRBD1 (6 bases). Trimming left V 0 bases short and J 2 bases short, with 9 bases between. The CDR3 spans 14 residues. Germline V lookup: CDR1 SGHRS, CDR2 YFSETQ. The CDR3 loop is CASSLEGETYEQYF. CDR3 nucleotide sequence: TGCGCCAGCAGCTTGGAGGGGGAGACCTACGAGCAGTACTTC.

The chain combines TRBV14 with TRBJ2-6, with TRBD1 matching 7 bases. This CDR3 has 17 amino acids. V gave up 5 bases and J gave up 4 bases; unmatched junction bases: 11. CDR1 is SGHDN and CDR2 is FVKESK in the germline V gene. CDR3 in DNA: TGTGCCAGCAGCGACCGGGACAGAAAAGTCGGGGCCAACGTCCTGACTTTC. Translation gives CASSDRDRKVGANVLTF. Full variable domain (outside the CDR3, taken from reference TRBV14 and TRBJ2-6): EAGVTQFPSHSVIEKGQTVTLRCDPISGHDNLYWYRRVMGKEIKFLLHFVKESKQDESGMPNNRFLAERTGGTYSTLKVQPAELEDSGVYFCASSDRDRKVGANVLTFGAGSRLTVL.

CDR3 amino acids: CASSQEAVPGLAGYADTQYF. CDR3 DNA sequence: TGCGCCAGCAGCCAAGAAGCCGTACCGGGACTAGCGGGGTATGCCGATACGCAGTATTTT. V usage is TRBV4-1 and J usage is TRBJ2-3; 13 bases fit TRBD2. This CDR3 comprises 20 residues. Per the germline V gene, CDR1 is MGHRA and CDR2 is YSYEKL. V lost 0 bases to trimming and J lost 6 bases; unmatched junction nucleotides: 15.

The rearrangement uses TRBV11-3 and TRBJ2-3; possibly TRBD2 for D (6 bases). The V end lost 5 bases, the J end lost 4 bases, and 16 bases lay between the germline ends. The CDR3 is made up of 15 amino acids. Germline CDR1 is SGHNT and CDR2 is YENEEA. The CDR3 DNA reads TGTGCCAGCAGCCCGAGAGTACTAGCTCCAGATACGCAGTATTTT. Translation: CASSPRVLAPDTQYF.